Below, 30 T cell receptor beta chains from the same sample are listed, as sequenced in a study of technical replicates of blood from several donors. Only in-frame clones appear in the TCRdb table, and some are missing; sequencing was by immunoSEQ multiplex PCR. In the table there are approximately 85,000 clones, 90% to 95% of which are singletons. The specimen was T cells isolated from PBMCs. The receptors come from a human donor in good health.

The genes are TRBV5-4 and TRBJ2-5; 8 bases line up with TRBD1. Germline loops: CDR1 SGHNT, CDR2 YYREEE (reference sequence). The CDR3 runs 14 residues. The junction had 5 bases not matched to a gene; V was cut back by 4 bases and J by 3 bases. The CDR3 sequence is CASSGYRGEETQYF. The CDR3 bases are TGTGCCAGCAGCGGCTACAGGGGGGAAGAGACCCAGTACTTC.

V usage is TRBV6-5 and J usage is TRBJ1-1; the D is unclear. The V end lost 2 bases, the J end lost 1 base, and 11 bases lay between the germline ends. The germline V gene has CDR1 MNHEY and CDR2 SVGAGI. The CDR3 runs to 15 residues. The DNA of the CDR3 is TGTGCCAGCAGTTACGGTTTGAGACAGAACACTGAAGCTTTCTTT. This translates into CASSYGLRQNTEAFF.

The chain is built from TRBV5-1 and TRBJ2-7, with a possible D match to TRBD2 (6 bases). There are 14 residues in the CDR3. The ends were cut back, 3 bases at V and 0 bases at J, with 10 bases in the middle. Germline V gene data show CDR1 as SGHRS and CDR2 as YFSETQ. CDR3 amino acids: CASSSGDSSYEQYF. CDR3 coding DNA: TGCGCCAGCAGCTCGGGGGATAGCTCCTACGAGCAGTACTTC. Complete variable domain (other parts from reference TRBV5-1 and TRBJ2-7): KAGVTQTPRYLIKTRGQQVTLSCSPISGHRSVSWYQQTPGQGLQFLFEYFSETQRNKGNFPGRFSGRQFSNSRSEMNVSTLELGDSALYLCASSSGDSSYEQYFGPGTRLTVT.

The chain employs TRBV18 and TRBJ1-1, with 11 nucleotides matching TRBD1. The germline gives CDR1 KGHSH, CDR2 LQKENI. V dropped 4 bases and J dropped 5; count of bases not matched to a gene: 15. The CDR3 sequence is 18 residues long. CDR3 in amino acids: CASSLLKHGTGGGTEAFF. CDR3 coding DNA: TGTGCCAGCTCACTATTAAAACACGGGACAGGGGGTGGTACTGAAGCTTTCTTT. Based on the CDR3 plus reference TRBV18 and TRBJ1-1, the full variable domain is NAGVMQNPRHLVRRRGQEARLRCSPMKGHSHVYWYRQLPEEGLKFMVYLQKENIIDESGMPKERFSAEFPKEGPSILRIQQVVRGDSAAYFCASSLLKHGTGGGTEAFFGQGTRLTVV.

CDR3 sequence reads: CASSLNYEQYF. The CDR3 nucleotides read TGTGCCAGCAGTTTAAACTACGAGCAGTACTTC. V gene TRBV6-6 combines with J gene TRBJ2-7, with D uncertain. V was clipped by 4 bases and J by 3 bases, with 4 bases between them. Germline V gene lookup returns CDR1 MNHNY and CDR2 SVGAGI (reference sequence). The CDR3 is made up of 11 amino acids.

The chain employs TRBV7-9 and TRBJ2-1, with D unclear. Trimming took 1 base from V and 3 from J, leaving 13 bases between them. Germline CDR1 is SEHNR and CDR2 is FQNEAQ (reference sequence). The CDR3 has 16 residues. The chain's CDR3 is CASSLGIAAFYNEQFF. The CDR3 region has the DNA TGTGCCAGCAGCTTAGGGATCGCGGCCTTCTACAATGAGCAGTTCTTC.

The chain joins TRBV9 to TRBJ2-7; TRBD1 aligns across 8 bases. CDR1 and CDR2 from the germline V gene are SGDLS and YYNGEE. This CDR3 spans 16 amino acids. V was clipped by 0 bases and J by 2 bases; unmatched bases: 7. The CDR3, as DNA: TGTGCCAGCAGCGTAGATCGGCAGGGGGCGACCTACGAGCAGTACTTC. As protein: CASSVDRQGATYEQYF.

The rearrangement uses TRBV27 and TRBJ2-1; D call uncertain. This CDR3 has 14 residues. The germline V and J ends were trimmed by 4 bases and 7 bases, with 14 bases remaining between them. The germline gives CDR1 MNHEY, CDR2 SMNVEV (reference sequence). In DNA form, the CDR3 reads TGTGCCAGCAGTTGGGCCACCCTAAGGAATGAGCAGTTCTTC. This gives the protein CASSWATLRNEQFF.

V gene TRBV11-3 combines with J gene TRBJ2-2; 11 nucleotides agree with TRBD2. Per the germline V gene, CDR1 is SGHNT and CDR2 is YENEEA. V lost 6 bases, J lost 0 bases, and 0 bases stayed unmatched. The CDR3 is 15 residues long. The CDR3 loop reads CASSSGGANTGELFF. The CDR3, as DNA: TGTGCCAGCAGTAGCGGGGGGGCGAACACCGGGGAGCTGTTTTTT.

This clone has only one observation. The J gene is TRBJ1-1, the V gene TRBV11-3, with D possibly matching TRBD1 (6 bases). Germline CDR1 and CDR2: SGHNT and YENEEA. CDR3 size: 14 residues. Trimming stripped 3 bases from V and 3 bases from J, with 11 bases between. Here the CDR3 reads CASSFQGLDTEAFF. CDR3 sequence (DNA): TGTGCCAGCAGCTTCCAGGGGTTGGACACTGAAGCTTTCTTT.

V usage is TRBV5-5 and J usage is TRBJ1-2; D call uncertain. Germline lookup yields CDR1 SGHKS and CDR2 YYEKEE (reference sequence). V was cut by 0 bases and J by 5 bases, with 8 bases left in between. The CDR3 contains 13 residues. CDR3 residues: CASSLGIEYGYTF. The CDR3 bases are TGTGCCAGCAGCTTGGGCATTGAGTATGGCTACACCTTC.

The chain carries TRBV1 and TRBJ2-5; whether TRBD2, the table's D call, matches the DNA was not checked. TRBV1 is a listed pseudogene. The CDR3 sequence is 16 residues long. The CDR3 protein is CTSSLWDPSRKETQYF. Here the CDR3 DNA reads TGCACCAGCAGCCTCTGGGATCCTAGCCGGAAAGAGACCCAGTACTTC.

The chain combines TRBV11-3 with TRBJ1-3; D remains ambiguous. The V gene lost 5 bases and the J gene lost 2 bases, with 19 bases spanning the gap. CDR1 SGHNT and CDR2 YENEEA come from the germline V gene. The CDR3 sequence is 17 residues long. The CDR3 DNA follows: TGTGCCAGCAGCCCGGGCTGGGAGAAGCAGACTGGAAACACCATATATTTT. This encodes CASSPGWEKQTGNTIYF.

This clone was observed once. This chain connects TRBV7-9 to TRBJ2-3; no clear D. Germline V gene lookup returns CDR1 SEHNR and CDR2 FQNEAQ (reference sequence). The CDR3 length is 16 residues. With 5 bases removed from V and 2 bases from J, the gap between germline ends came to 17 bases. In DNA form, the CDR3 reads TGTGCCAGCAGCCCTAGGCCTAGTCTCGCCACAGATACGCAGTATTTT. Encoded protein: CASSPRPSLATDTQYF.

The chain combines TRBV6-6 with TRBJ2-3; 9 bases match TRBD1. CDR3 length: 16 amino acids. V lost 6 bases, J lost 4 bases, and 11 bases stayed unmatched. Looked up from germline, CDR1 is MNHNY and CDR2 is SVGAGI (reference sequence). The CDR3 region is CASSQLSGTGSDTQYF. CDR3 DNA: TGTGCCAGCAGCCAACTCTCCGGGACAGGGTCAGATACGCAGTATTTT.

Of note for this clone: The junction differs from germline at one of its ends, possibly a read error. Other DNA sequences in this specimen translate into the identical CDR3. The chain joins TRBV9 to TRBJ2-2; no reliable D call. From germline, CDR1 is SGDLS and CDR2 YYNGEE. The CDR3 runs to 13 residues. The CDR3 is CASSVVSTGELFF. As DNA, the CDR3 is TGTGCTAGCAGCGTAGTGAGCACCGGGGAGCTGTTTTTT.

The J gene is TRBJ1-5, the V gene TRBV30, with TRBD1 as a possible D gene (6 bases). Trimming cost V 3 bases and J 6 bases, with 12 bases left between them. Germline V gene data show CDR1 as GTSNPN and CDR2 as SVGIG (reference sequence). CDR3 size: 13 residues. CDR3 region: CAWSRGSGQPQHF. CDR3 DNA: TGTGCCTGGAGCAGGGGTTCGGGTCAGCCCCAGCATTTT.

This clone was seen only once. This chain uses TRBV11-3 with TRBJ2-7, with 10 bases identical to TRBD2. Germline V gene sequence: CDR1 SGHNT, CDR2 YENEEA. V shed 5 bases and J 1 base; nucleotides not matched to a gene: 5. The CDR3 totals 15 residues. The CDR3 coding sequence is TGTGCCAGCAGCCCGCCGGGACTAGCGTCCTACGAGCAGTACTTC. It encodes CASSPPGLASYEQYF. The whole variable domain, filled in from reference TRBV11-3 and TRBJ2-7, reads EAGVVQSPRYKIIEKKQPVAFWCNPISGHNTLYWYLQNLGQGPELLIRYENEEAVDDSQLPKDRFSAERLKGVDSTLKIQPAELGDSAVYLCASSPPGLASYEQYFGPGTRLTVT.

The gene calls are TRBV9 and TRBJ1-2; D is uncertain. Germline-derived CDR1 and CDR2 are SGDLS and YYNGEE. The CDR3 has 15 amino acids. Trimming left V 6 bases short and J 4 bases short, with 19 bases between. The CDR3 is CASNQPTAAGYGYTF. The CDR3 bases are TGTGCCAGCAATCAACCTACAGCCGCGGGCTATGGCTACACCTTC.

The J gene is TRBJ1-1, the V gene TRBV9, with D possibly being TRBD1 (6 bases). The CDR3 spans 15 residues. Germline V CDR1 and CDR2: SGDLS, YYNGEE. V dropped 0 bases and J dropped 7 bases, with 16 bases sitting between them. The CDR3 DNA sequence: TGTGCCAGCAGCGTAGGGCACGGGGGCGGGGGTGAAGCTTTCTTT. The encoded protein is CASSVGHGGGGEAFF.

The chain has TRBV4-1 and TRBJ1-5; 7 nucleotides align to TRBD1. V lost 3 bases and J lost 4; bases outside the gene matches: 9. The length of the CDR3 is 16 residues. Per germline, CDR1 MGHRA and CDR2 YSYEKL. The CDR3 nucleotides are TGCGCCAGCAGCCACCGGACGACAGGGCTGAATCAGCCCCAGCATTTT. Translated, it gives CASSHRTTGLNQPQHF.

The chain recombines TRBV5-1 with TRBJ1-5; TRBD1 might be the D (6 bases). CDR1 SGHRS and CDR2 YFSETQ come from the germline V gene. Trimming removed 3 bases from V and 4 bases from J, with 26 bases in between. CDR3 size: 19 residues. CDR3 sequence: CASSSFDPRSDRTNQPQHF. In DNA, the CDR3 is TGCGCCAGCAGCTCCTTCGACCCGCGTTCCGACAGGACAAATCAGCCCCAGCATTTT.

The CDR3 DNA reads TGTGCCAGCAGCTGGGGACTAGCCACAGATACGCAGTATTTT. Translating it yields CASSWGLATDTQYF. The V call is TRBV7-2, the J call TRBJ2-3; 9 bases are shared with TRBD2. The germline gives CDR1 SGHTA, CDR2 FQGNSA. The CDR3 extends over 14 amino acids. Unmatched junction bases numbered 1, after V lost 4 bases and J lost 2 bases.

The rearrangement joins TRBV5-4 to TRBJ2-7, with D possibly matching TRBD2 (6 bases). This CDR3 is 19 amino acids long. The V gene lost 0 bases and the J gene lost 2 bases, with 24 bases spanning the gap. Germline assignment: CDR1 SGHNT and CDR2 YYREEE (reference sequence). CDR3 nucleotide sequence: TGTGCCAGCAGCTTGGCGGCCGCGGGGAGCCTAGCCCTTACCTACGAGCAGTACTTC. Residues: CASSLAAAGSLALTYEQYF.

The V and J genes are TRBV28 and TRBJ2-1; 10 nucleotides line up with TRBD2. The J segment lost 5 bases and the V segment lost 3 bases, leaving 10 bases of the junction unmatched. The CDR3 covers 17 residues. Germline V gives CDR1 MDHEN, CDR2 SYDVKM. The CDR3 region is CASSFPYGLAAHNEQFF. The CDR3 bases are TGTGCCAGCAGTTTCCCATACGGACTAGCGGCTCACAATGAGCAGTTCTTC.

The V call is TRBV11-3, the J call TRBJ1-1; D possibly corresponds to TRBD1 (5 bases). The CDR3 is 13 amino acids. Trimming took 0 bases from V and 4 from J, leaving 6 bases between them. Per the germline V gene, CDR1 is SGHNT and CDR2 is YENEEA. The CDR3 DNA reads TGTGCCAGCAGCTTAGACAGGGCCACTGAAGCTTTCTTT. Its protein is CASSLDRATEAFF.

The chain combines TRBV25-1 with TRBJ2-5; D is unresolved. CDR1 is MGHDK, CDR2 SYGVNS, per germline. CDR3 length: 13 residues. The V end was cut by 5 bases, the J end by 4 bases, with 11 bases between. CDR3 sequence reads: CASSLGGAETQYF. As DNA, the CDR3 is TGTGCCAGCAGTCTTGGCGGCGCAGAGACCCAGTACTTC.

V gene TRBV28 combines with J gene TRBJ2-1; TRBD2 agrees at 12 bases. V gave up 6 bases and J gave up 7 bases; unmatched junction bases: 7. Germline loops: CDR1 MDHEN, CDR2 SYDVKM. There are 15 residues in the CDR3. The DNA of the CDR3 is TGTGCCAGCAGCCATGATGGACTAGCGGGAAATGAGCAGTTCTTC. Residues: CASSHDGLAGNEQFF.

The chain combines TRBV28 with TRBJ2-3; 8 bases are a match to TRBD2. This CDR3 region has 16 residues. CDR1 and CDR2 (germline): MDHEN, SYDVKM. V lost 4 bases and J lost 4; bases outside the gene matches: 10. CDR3 coding DNA: TGTGCCAGCAGTTCCATTAGCGGGATAGGTGCAGATACGCAGTATTTT. As protein: CASSSISGIGADTQYF. The variable domain in full, completed from reference TRBV28 and TRBJ2-3, reads DVKVTQSSRYLVKRTGEKVFLECVQDMDHENMFWYRQDPGLGLRLIYFSYDVKMKEKGDIPEGYSVSREKKERFSLILESASTNQTSMYLCASSSISGIGADTQYFGPGTRLTVL.

As DNA, the CDR3 is TGCGCCAGCAGTGCATGGACAAACTATGGCTACACCTTC. It specifies CASSAWTNYGYTF. This chain joins TRBV10-1 and TRBJ1-2; possible D gene TRBD1, 5 bases. V was trimmed by 4 bases and J by 2 bases, leaving 8 bases between them. This CDR3 has 13 residues. Germline assignment: CDR1 WNHNN and CDR2 SYGVQD (reference sequence).